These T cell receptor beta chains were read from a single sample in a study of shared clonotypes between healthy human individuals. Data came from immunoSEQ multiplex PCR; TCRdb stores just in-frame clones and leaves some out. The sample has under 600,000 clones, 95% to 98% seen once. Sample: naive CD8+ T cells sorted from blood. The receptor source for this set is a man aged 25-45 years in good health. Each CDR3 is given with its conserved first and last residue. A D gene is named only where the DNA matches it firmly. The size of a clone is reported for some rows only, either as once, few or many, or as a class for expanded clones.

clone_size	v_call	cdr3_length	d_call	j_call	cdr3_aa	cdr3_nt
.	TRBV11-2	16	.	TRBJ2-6	CASSWDGYSGANVLTF	TGTGCCAGCAGCTGGGACGGATACTCTGGGGCCAACGTCCTGACTTTC
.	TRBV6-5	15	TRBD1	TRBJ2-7	CASRMTGTGGYEQYF	TGTGCCAGCAGAATGACCGGGACAGGGGGCTACGAGCAGTACTTC
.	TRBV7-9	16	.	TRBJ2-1	CASSLVSQRGFNEQFF	TGTGCCAGCAGCTTAGTCAGCCAGAGAGGCTTCAATGAGCAGTTCTTC
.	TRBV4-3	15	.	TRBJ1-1	CASKEGWGAGTEAFF	TGCGCCAGCAAAGAAGGATGGGGCGCAGGTACTGAAGCTTTCTTT
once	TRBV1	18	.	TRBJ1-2	CTSSQDLYPQGTNYGYTF	TGCACCAGCAGCCAGGATCTTTACCCGCAGGGGACTAACTATGGCTACACCTTC
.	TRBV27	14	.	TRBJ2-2	CASSVDINTGELFF	TGTGCCAGCAGTGTCGACATCAACACCGGGGAGCTGTTTTTT
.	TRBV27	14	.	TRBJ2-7	CASSLNRPSYEQYF	TGTGCCAGCAGTTTGAATAGGCCGTCCTACGAGCAGTACTTC
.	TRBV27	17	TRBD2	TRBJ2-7	CASSPLSGTSGRNEQYF	TGTGCCAGCAGTCCCCTAAGTGGGACTAGCGGGAGGAACGAGCAGTACTTC
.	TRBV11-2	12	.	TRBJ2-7	CASSHIDRSLHF	TGTGCCAGCAGCCATATCGACCGTTCACTCCACTTC
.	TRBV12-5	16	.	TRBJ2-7	CASGLGSGTAWVEQYF	TGTGCTAGTGGTTTGGGGTCCGGGACGGCCTGGGTGGAGCAGTACTTC
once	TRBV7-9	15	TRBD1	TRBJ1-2	CASSKDRGRNYGYTF	TGTGCCAGCAGCAAAGACAGGGGGCGTAACTATGGCTACACCTTC
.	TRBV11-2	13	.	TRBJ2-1	CASSLGRNNEQFF	TGTGCCAGCAGCTTAGGACGGAACAATGAGCAGTTCTTC
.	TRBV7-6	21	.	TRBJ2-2	CASSLRGEGRLAALNTGELFF	TGTGCCAGCAGCTTGAGGGGGGAGGGCCGGCTAGCGGCACTGAACACCGGGGAGCTGTTTTTT
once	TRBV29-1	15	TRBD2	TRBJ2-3	CSAEGLAGVADTQYF	TGCAGCGCCGAAGGGCTAGCGGGAGTTGCAGATACGCAGTATTTT
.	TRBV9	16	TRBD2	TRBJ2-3	CASSVGLAGVSDTQYF	TGTGCCAGCAGCGTCGGACTAGCGGGAGTTTCAGATACGCAGTATTTT
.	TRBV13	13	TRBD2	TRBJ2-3	CASSLGRGGTQYF	TGTGCCAGCAGCTTAGGCCGGGGAGGGACGCAGTATTTT
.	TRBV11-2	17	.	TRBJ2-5	CASSLVLTDSYQETQYF	TGTGCCAGCAGCTTAGTTCTCACGGACAGTTACCAAGAGACCCAGTACTTC
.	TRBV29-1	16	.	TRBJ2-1	CSVEGMEGLSYNEQFF	TGCAGCGTTGAGGGCATGGAAGGTCTCTCCTACAATGAGCAGTTCTTC
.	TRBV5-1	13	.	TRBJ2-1	CASSLATYNEQFF	TGCGCCAGCAGCTTGGCGACTTACAATGAGCAGTTCTTC
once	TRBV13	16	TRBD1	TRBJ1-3	CASSEQGARAGNTIYF	TGTGCCAGCAGCGAACAGGGGGCTAGGGCTGGAAACACCATATATTTT
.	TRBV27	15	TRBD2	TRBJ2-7	CASTLLAGGPYEQYF	TGTGCCAGCACCTTACTAGCGGGAGGGCCCTACGAGCAGTACTTC
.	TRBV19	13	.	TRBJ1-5	CASTPGNNQPQHF	TGTGCCAGTACCCCAGGGAATAATCAGCCCCAGCATTTT
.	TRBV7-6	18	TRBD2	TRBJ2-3	CASSLGLAGDLSTDTQYF	TGTGCCAGCAGCTTAGGGTTAGCGGGAGATCTTAGCACAGATACGCAGTATTTT
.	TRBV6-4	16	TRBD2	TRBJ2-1	CASSDYPGGSYNEQFF	TGTGCCAGCAGTGATTATCCGGGCGGGAGCTACAATGAGCAGTTCTTC
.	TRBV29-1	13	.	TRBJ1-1	CSVEGGGTREAFF	TGCAGCGTTGAAGGGGGGGGCACCAGGGAAGCTTTCTTT
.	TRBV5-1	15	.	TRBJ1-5	CASSPTGSYNQPQHF	TGCGCCAGCAGCCCGACAGGTAGTTACAATCAGCCCCAGCATTTT